The 10 T cell receptor beta chains presented below share a single source sample, sequenced in a study of persistence of HIV-infected CD4 T cells. This was the immunoSEQ version 4 assay in survey mode. Clones were read by immunoSEQ multiplex PCR, and TCRdb kept only the in-frame ones, dropping some. The profile shows under 60,000 clones, around 72% of them singletons. The stimulus was lysate of CMV-infected fibroblasts, roughly 10 ug/mL. Sorted nonresponding memory CD4+ T cells were CD40L-negative, CD69-negative, CD45RO-high. No antigen is known for these receptors. The sample here was CD4+ T cells sorted from PBMCs after roughly 19-hour stimulation, taken from a patient who received antiretroviral therapy. The receptors derive from an adult man with HIV who was CMV-seropositive.

The chain links TRBV6-4 to TRBJ2-1, with TRBD1 as a possible D gene (5 bases). The CDR3 length is 16 residues. With 5 bases removed from V and 2 bases from J, the gap between germline ends came to 16 bases. Germline V gene data show CDR1 as MRHNA and CDR2 as SNTAGT. The CDR3 sequence: CASSLQDYQPYNEQFF. As DNA, the CDR3 is TGTGCCAGCAGTTTACAGGATTATCAACCCTACAATGAGCAGTTCTTC.

The chain recombines TRBV25-1 with TRBJ1-6; possible D gene TRBD1, 5 bases. Trimming cost V 3 bases and J 6 bases, with 18 bases left between them. Germline V gene sequence: CDR1 MGHDK, CDR2 SYGVNS. This CDR3 comprises 17 residues. In DNA, the CDR3 is TGTGCCAGCAGTGATCAACAACTACAAGGGGCTAATTCACCCCTCCACTTT. This sequence encodes CASSDQQLQGANSPLHF.

The chain uses TRBV6-6 and TRBJ1-1; 7 bases match TRBD1. V lost 6 bases, J lost 5 bases, and 6 bases stayed unmatched. The CDR3 loop spans 13 amino acids. Germline V gene sequence: CDR1 MNHNY, CDR2 SVGAGI (reference sequence). The CDR3 is CASRGQWGTEAFF. CDR3 coding DNA: TGTGCCAGCAGGGGACAGTGGGGAACTGAAGCTTTCTTT.

This clone is a singleton in its sample. The V gene is TRBV6-5, the J gene TRBJ1-3; D is perhaps TRBD1 (6 bases). Trimming stripped 6 bases from V and 3 bases from J, with 15 bases between. Germline V CDR1 and CDR2: MNHEY, SVGAGI. The CDR3 has 15 residues. The CDR3 protein is CASRPSGAGGNTIYF. CDR3 DNA: TGTGCCAGCAGGCCCTCGGGGGCCGGTGGAAACACCATATATTTT.

For the CDR3, the DNA is TGTGCCTGGAGTGATACGCCAGATTCACCCCTCCACTTT. This codes for CAWSDTPDSPLHF. V and J are TRBV30 and TRBJ1-6; D ambiguous. Trimming pared 1 base from V and 8 bases from J, leaving 9 bases between. The CDR3 runs to 13 residues. Looked up from germline, CDR1 is GTSNPN and CDR2 is SVGIG (reference sequence).

The chain recombines TRBV14 with TRBJ2-1; D call uncertain. CDR3 size: 15 residues. V was shortened by 0 bases and J by 0 bases, with 6 bases between the two germline ends. Germline V CDR1 and CDR2: SGHDN, FVKESK. The CDR3 nucleotides read TGTGCCAGCAGCCAAGAGGTAGCCTCCTACAATGAGCAGTTCTTC. Amino acid sequence: CASSQEVASYNEQFF.

The gene calls are TRBV16 and TRBJ1-1; TRBD1 matches at 8 bases. The CDR3 covers 14 residues. J gave up 5 bases and V 1 base, and 3 bases lay outside the gene matches. Germline assignment: CDR1 KGHSY and CDR2 FQNENV. In nucleotides, the CDR3 is TGTGCCAGCAGCCAATTACAGGGGGGAACTGAAGCTTTCTTT. Amino acid sequence: CASSQLQGGTEAFF. Full variable domain (rest looked up from reference TRBV16 and TRBJ1-1): GEEVAQTPKHLVRGEGQKAKLYCAPIKGHSYVFWYQQVLKNEFKFLISFQNENVFDETGMPKERFSAKCLPNSPCSLEIQATKLEDSAVYFCASSQLQGGTEAFFGQGTRLTVV.

The V and J genes are TRBV15 and TRBJ1-5, with D tentatively TRBD1 (5 bases). CDR3 size: 13 residues. The germline CDR1 and CDR2 sequences are LNHNV and YYDKDF (reference sequence). The V and J ends lost 1 base and 6 bases respectively, with 7 bases between them. CDR3 coding DNA: TGTGCCACCAGCAGAGGTGGGGGTCAGCCCCAGCATTTT. This sequence encodes CATSRGGGQPQHF. The entire variable domain, with the rest obtained from reference TRBV15 and TRBJ1-5, is as follows: DAMVIQNPRYQVTQFGKPVTLSCSQTLNHNVMYWYQQKSSQAPKLLFHYYDKDFNNEADTPDNFQSRRPNTSFCFLDIRSPGLGDTAMYLCATSRGGGQPQHFGDGTRLSIL.

The chain couples TRBV29-1 to TRBJ1-1; D gene uncertain. The length of the CDR3 is 13 residues. Germline assignment: CDR1 SQVTM and CDR2 ANQGSEA. V was clipped by 8 bases and J by 4 bases, with 17 bases between them. The CDR3 region is CSTQRGVGTEAFF. CDR3 sequence (DNA): TGCAGCACCCAGCGGGGTGTGGGCACTGAAGCTTTCTTT.

This chain links TRBV2 with TRBJ1-4; D not resolved. V was cut by 4 bases and J by 7 bases, with 16 bases left in between. This CDR3 is built from 15 residues. CDR1 is SNHLY, CDR2 FYNNEI, per germline. This chain's CDR3 is CASSGTARGIEKLFF. The CDR3 bases are TGTGCCAGCAGTGGGACTGCCAGAGGTATTGAAAAACTGTTTTTT.